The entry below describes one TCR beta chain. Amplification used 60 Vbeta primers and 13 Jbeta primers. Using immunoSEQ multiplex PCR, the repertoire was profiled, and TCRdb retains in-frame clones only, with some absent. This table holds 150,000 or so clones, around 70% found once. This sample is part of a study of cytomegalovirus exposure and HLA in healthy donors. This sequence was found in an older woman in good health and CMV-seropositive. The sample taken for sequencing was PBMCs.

The CDR3 DNA reads as TGTGCCAGCAGCCCGTCGGGTAGCGGTAACACCGGGGAGCTGTTTTTT. Amino acid sequence: CASSPSGSGNTGELFF. J is TRBJ2-2 and V is TRBV5-6, with D maybe TRBD2 (6 bases). CDR3 size: 16 residues. CDR1 SGHDT and CDR2 YYEEEE come from the germline V gene. The ends were cut back, 4 bases at V and 2 bases at J, with 15 bases in the middle.